The clone carrying this T cell receptor beta chain was detected once. Its antigen is undetermined. This sample is drawn from a study of shared clonotypes between healthy human individuals. Clones were sequenced by immunoSEQ multiplex PCR, and TCRdb holds only the in-frame ones, with some missing. The sample includes approximately 2.4 million clones, approximately 94% of them seen just once. Overall study results and limits: Naive CD4 clonotypes overlapped across a handful of donors at around 5%.

The CDR3 extends over 14 amino acids. Germline-derived CDR1 and CDR2 are KGHSH and LQKENI. V was clipped by 6 bases and J by 5 bases, with 16 bases between them. The rearrangement joins TRBV18 to TRBJ2-5; the D gene is possibly TRBD1 (6 bases). Sequencing used naive CD4+ T cells sorted from blood. Documented subset: CD45RA+ positively selected. The receptor comes from a man younger than 35 in good health. CDR3 coding DNA: TGTGCCAGCTCCCGAGGGGGTACTGGGGAGACCCAGTACTTC. Residues: CASSRGGTGETQYF. Variable domain in full (rest from reference TRBV18 and TRBJ2-5): NAGVMQNPRHLVRRRGQEARLRCSPMKGHSHVYWYRQLPEEGLKFMVYLQKENIIDESGMPKERFSAEFPKEGPSILRIQQVVRGDSAAYFCASSRGGTGETQYFGPGTRLLVL.